Listed here are 32 T cell receptor beta chains from one sample, sequenced in a study of cytomegalovirus exposure and HLA in healthy donors. The PCR employed 60 Vbeta primers together with 13 Jbeta primers. Produced via immunoSEQ multiplex PCR; TCRdb's table is partial and in-frame only. The table lists approximately 160,000 clones, 65% to 80% of them singletons. The material sequenced was PBMCs. The origin of the receptors is a man aged 18-30 years in good health and CMV-seropositive.

The V and J genes are TRBV6-1 and TRBJ2-2; 7 nucleotides line up with TRBD1. With V trimmed by 7 bases and J by 5 bases, 1 base remained unmatched. CDR3 length: 12 residues. Germline V gene sequence: CDR1 MNHNS, CDR2 SASEGT. The CDR3 DNA follows: TGTGCCAGCACCAGGGGGACCGGGGAGCTGTTTTTT. Its translation: CASTRGTGELFF.

This clone was seen a few times. The V gene is TRBV2, the J gene TRBJ1-2; D is undetermined. CDR1 and CDR2 (germline): SNHLY, FYNNEI. V lost 0 bases and J lost 4, with 9 bases in between. CDR3 length: 14 residues. CDR3 DNA sequence: TGTGCCAGCAGTGAAGCGTATACAGCCTATGGCTACACCTTC. Its translation: CASSEAYTAYGYTF. Full variable domain (missing parts from reference TRBV2 and TRBJ1-2): EPEVTQTPSHQVTQMGQEVILRCVPISNHLYFYWYRQILGQKVEFLVSFYNNEISEKSEIFDDQFSVERPDGSNFTLKIRSTKLEDSAMYFCASSEAYTAYGYTFGSGTRLTVV.

The J gene is TRBJ2-7, the V gene TRBV10-1, with TRBD2 identical over 9 bases. CDR3 length: 16 amino acids. Trimming took 2 bases from V and 3 from J; bases not matched to a gene: 8. Germline CDR1 WNHNN, CDR2 SYGVQD (reference sequence). This CDR3 is CASSEAVAGAFYEQYV. CDR3 coding DNA: TGCGCCAGCAGTGAGGCGGTAGCGGGGGCTTTCTACGAGCAGTACGTC.

This clone has just a few counts. The chain employs TRBV28 and TRBJ2-7, with TRBD2 as a possible D gene (7 bases). Between the trimmed V and J ends, which lost 5 bases and 7 bases, there was a span of 18 bases. This CDR3 spans 14 amino acids. Germline lookup yields CDR1 MDHEN and CDR2 SYDVKM. CDR3 region: CASSKGGGPREQYV. CDR3 DNA sequence: TGTGCCAGCAGTAAGGGGGGGGGACCTCGGGAGCAGTACGTC.

This clone occurred a few times. The chain carries TRBV6-1 and TRBJ2-3; 7 positions match TRBD2. CDR1 MNHNS and CDR2 SASEGT come from the germline V gene. The CDR3 is 15 residues long. Unmatched junction bases numbered 8, after V lost 6 bases and J lost 2 bases. The CDR3 region has the DNA TGTGCCAGCAGCTCCTCCCGGGGGGACACAGATACGCAGTATTTT. Translated: CASSSSRGDTDTQYF.

In this sample, this clone turned up a few times. The rearrangement joins TRBV6-5 to TRBJ1-2; D possibly corresponds to TRBD1 (6 bases). Trimming cost V 6 bases and J 0 bases, with 14 bases left between them. Per the germline V gene, CDR1 is MNHEY and CDR2 is SVGAGI. The CDR3 totals 15 residues. CDR3 loop: CASRTGTTANYGYTF. The CDR3 coding sequence is TGTGCCAGCAGGACAGGAACTACAGCTAACTATGGCTACACCTTC.

The V call is TRBV5-3, the J call TRBJ1-3; tentatively, D is TRBD1 (5 bases). TRBV5-3 carries the ORF label, with uncertain function. The V and J ends lost 4 bases and 5 bases respectively, with 13 bases between them. This CDR3 comprises 14 residues. CDR3 residues: CARSPTGGRNTIYF. The CDR3 nucleotides read TGTGCCAGAAGCCCCACGGGGGGTAGAAACACCATATATTTT.

V is TRBV27 and J is TRBJ1-1; 8 bases align to TRBD1. There are 12 residues in the CDR3. With V trimmed by 10 bases and J by 5 bases, 6 bases remained unmatched. Germline V gene data show CDR1 as MNHEY and CDR2 as SMNVEV (reference sequence). The CDR3 is CATRGTGTEAFF. The CDR3 coding sequence is TGTGCCACCAGGGGGACAGGTACTGAAGCTTTCTTT.

This clone has only a few counts. V and J are TRBV5-1 and TRBJ2-6; D is perhaps TRBD1 (6 bases). The V end lost 3 bases, the J end lost 4 bases, and 11 bases lay between the germline ends. Germline V gene sequence: CDR1 SGHRS, CDR2 YFSETQ. This CDR3 is built from 15 residues. CDR3 sequence (DNA): TGCGCCAGCAGCTCACAGGGATGGGGGGCCAACGTCCTGACTTTC. Translated: CASSSQGWGANVLTF.

The rearrangement joins TRBV7-9 to TRBJ2-2; D gene unclear. The CDR3 is made up of 13 amino acids. The V gene's germline CDR1 is SEHNR and CDR2 FQNEAQ (reference sequence). V was pared by 4 bases and J by 5 bases, with 8 bases between. CDR3 loop: CASSSRKTGELFF. In nucleotides, the CDR3 is TGTGCCAGCAGCTCGCGGAAAACCGGGGAGCTGTTTTTT.

The chain joins TRBV6-5 to TRBJ1-3, with TRBD1 identical over 8 bases. The CDR3 sequence is 15 residues long. V was clipped by 6 bases and J by 0 bases; unmatched bases: 4. CDR1 and CDR2 (germline): MNHEY, SVGAGI. The CDR3 bases are TGTGCCAGCAGCCGAACAGGGGGCTCTGGAAACACCATATATTTT. Its translation is CASSRTGGSGNTIYF.

In this sample, this clone turned up a few times. J is TRBJ2-1 and V is TRBV9; 9 nucleotides match TRBD2. Trimming at V came to 2 bases and at J to 2 bases, leaving 2 bases not matched to a gene. Germline CDR1 is SGDLS and CDR2 is YYNGEE. This CDR3 comprises 15 residues. The CDR3 loop reads CASSVAGGTYNEQFF. The CDR3, as DNA: TGTGCCAGCAGCGTTGCGGGGGGGACCTACAATGAGCAGTTCTTC.

This chain uses TRBV15 with TRBJ2-3, with 11 bases aligning to TRBD1. Trimming removed 5 bases from V and 3 bases from J; junction bases left unmatched: 1. CDR3 length: 14 residues. Germline-derived CDR1 and CDR2 are LNHNV and YYDKDF (reference sequence). Here the CDR3 reads CATSRDRGTDTQYF. The CDR3 DNA reads as TGTGCCACCAGCCGGGACAGGGGGACAGATACGCAGTATTTT.

This clone was counted a few times. V and J are TRBV5-1 and TRBJ1-1, with D possibly TRBD1 on 6 matching bases. Trimming left V 0 bases short and J 1 base short, with 13 bases between. CDR1 and CDR2 from the germline V gene are SGHRS and YFSETQ. The length of the CDR3 is 16 residues. The CDR3 is CASSLGWGHENTEAFF. The CDR3 bases are TGCGCCAGCAGCTTGGGATGGGGGCATGAGAACACTGAAGCTTTCTTT.

This chain links TRBV7-6 with TRBJ2-1; perhaps TRBD2 as D (5 bases). Per the germline V gene, CDR1 is SGHVS and CDR2 is FNYEAQ. V was clipped by 5 bases and J by 9 bases, with 17 bases between them. CDR3 length equals 14 residues. CDR3 DNA sequence: TGTGCCAGCAGCACACGCGGGCCTCACAGTGAGCAGTTCTTC. It yields the protein CASSTRGPHSEQFF.

The gene calls are TRBV9 and TRBJ2-3; 10 nucleotides agree with TRBD1. The germline CDR1 and CDR2 sequences are SGDLS and YYNGEE. This CDR3 has 17 amino acids. With V trimmed by 3 bases and J by 1 base, 8 bases remained unmatched. CDR3 sequence (DNA): TGTGCCAGCAGCGACCAATCCGGGACAGGGGGCACAGATACGCAGTATTTT. This gives the protein CASSDQSGTGGTDTQYF.

The V and J genes are TRBV21-1 and TRBJ1-6; TRBD1, as called in the table, went unchecked against the DNA. TRBV21-1 is noted as a pseudogene. The CDR3 length is 14 residues. The CDR3 loop reads CASSKIHRGSPLHF. CDR3 bases: TGTGCCAGCAGCAAAATCCACAGGGGATCACCCCTCCACTTT.

This clone was seen only a few times. The chain employs TRBV2 and TRBJ1-6; D is possibly TRBD1 (5 bases). Trimming left V 10 bases short and J 9 bases short, with 22 bases between. Germline V gene sequence: CDR1 SNHLY, CDR2 FYNNEI. The CDR3 contains 15 residues. The CDR3 nucleotides read TGTGCCACTCAGGGAAACTCGGGTCCTCGTTCACCCCTCCACTTT. Its protein product is CATQGNSGPRSPLHF.

This clone has just a few counts. The genes are TRBV5-4 and TRBJ1-1, with unresolved D. The CDR3 totals 13 residues. Germline V gene lookup returns CDR1 SGHNT and CDR2 YYREEE (reference sequence). V gave up 1 base and J gave up 3 bases, with 7 bases separating them. CDR3: CASSLSPDTEAFF. The CDR3 DNA reads TGTGCCAGCAGCTTGTCCCCGGACACTGAAGCTTTCTTT. Together with reference TRBV5-4 and TRBJ1-1, the CDR3 gives the full variable domain: ETGVTQSPTHLIKTRGQQVTLRCSSQSGHNTVSWYQQALGQGPQFIFQYYREEENGRGNFPPRFSGLQFPNYSSELNVNALELDDSALYLCASSLSPDTEAFFGQGTRLTVV.

V gene TRBV30 combines with J gene TRBJ1-2, with 8 bases identical to TRBD1. Germline V gene data show CDR1 as GTSNPN and CDR2 as SVGIG (reference sequence). The CDR3 length is 14 residues. The ends lost 0 bases at V and 6 bases at J; junction bases unmatched: 6. CDR3 sequence (DNA): TGTGCCTGGAGTGTACTAGGACAGGGTCATGGCTACACCTTC. This encodes CAWSVLGQGHGYTF.

V gene TRBV9 combines with J gene TRBJ2-2, with 15 bases aligning to TRBD2. Per germline, CDR1 SGDLS and CDR2 YYNGEE. Trimming removed 4 bases from V and 3 bases from J; junction bases left unmatched: 10. The CDR3 has 19 residues. The CDR3 is CASSPRTSGRGWDTGELFF. The CDR3 region has the DNA TGTGCCAGCAGCCCCCGGACTAGCGGGAGGGGATGGGACACCGGGGAGCTGTTTTTT. Based on the CDR3 plus reference TRBV9 and TRBJ2-2, the full variable domain is DSGVTQTPKHLITATGQRVTLRCSPRSGDLSVYWYQQSLDQGLQFLIQYYNGEERAKGNILERFSAQQFPDLHSELNLSSLELGDSALYFCASSPRTSGRGWDTGELFFGEGSRLTVL.

The chain carries TRBV4-1 and TRBJ2-3; 10 positions match TRBD1. This CDR3 contains 16 residues. Trimming took 6 bases from V and 4 from J; bases not matched to a gene: 10. Germline values: CDR1 MGHRA, CDR2 YSYEKL. The CDR3 sequence: CASRELTGGPPDTQYF. DNA for the CDR3: TGCGCCAGCAGGGAACTGACAGGGGGCCCCCCAGATACGCAGTATTTT.

This clone was detected only once. The CDR3 DNA reads TGTGCCAGCAGCGTAGAAGGGGGCGCGGGGGAAAAACTGTTTTTT. This translates into CASSVEGGAGEKLFF. The chain has TRBV9 and TRBJ1-4; TRBD1 matches at 7 bases. Trimming cost V 0 bases and J 8 bases; bases outside gene matches: 7. The CDR3 is 15 amino acids. The germline gives CDR1 SGDLS, CDR2 YYNGEE.

This chain connects TRBV5-1 to TRBJ1-1, with 12 bases fitting TRBD1. The ends lost 5 bases at V and 11 bases at J; junction bases unmatched: 7. Germline V gene data show CDR1 as SGHRS and CDR2 as YFSETQ. This CDR3 spans 13 amino acids. CDR3 coding DNA: TGCGCCAGCAGTTCCGGGACAGGGGGCTTGGCTTTCTTT. Residues: CASSSGTGGLAFF.

This chain uses TRBV10-1 with TRBJ2-2; D ambiguous. Trimming pared 6 bases from V and 0 bases from J, leaving 8 bases between. Germline CDR1 reads WNHNN; CDR2 reads SYGVQD (reference sequence). The CDR3 consists of 14 residues. CDR3 sequence: CASREASNTGELFF. In DNA, the CDR3 is TGCGCCAGCAGGGAAGCGTCGAACACCGGGGAGCTGTTTTTT.

This clone has only a few counts. The chain carries TRBV11-3 and TRBJ2-5; 11 bases match TRBD1. CDR1 is SGHNT, CDR2 YENEEA, per germline. The CDR3 runs to 15 residues. The V gene end was trimmed by 3 bases and the J gene end by 5 bases; junction bases not matched to a gene: 5. The CDR3 sequence: CASSLGQGEVETQYF. CDR3 nucleotides: TGTGCCAGCAGCTTGGGACAGGGGGAAGTTGAGACCCAGTACTTC.

The chain has TRBV6-5 and TRBJ1-5; the D gene is possibly TRBD1 (6 bases). There are 15 residues in the CDR3. V lost 5 bases and J lost 4, with 15 bases in between. CDR1 MNHEY and CDR2 SVGAGI come from the germline V gene. CDR3 residues: CASSPGVSGNQPQHF. DNA for the CDR3: TGTGCCAGCAGTCCAGGGGTCTCAGGGAATCAGCCCCAGCATTTT.

The J gene is TRBJ1-2, the V gene TRBV7-9, with TRBD1 as a possible D gene (6 bases). Trimming removed 5 bases from V and 0 bases from J, with 16 bases in between. The length of the CDR3 is 16 residues. Germline CDR1 is SEHNR and CDR2 is FQNEAQ (reference sequence). In nucleotides, the CDR3 is TGTGCCAGCAGCCCGATTACAGGGTTTGCTAACTATGGCTACACCTTC. Its protein is CASSPITGFANYGYTF. The full variable domain, in which reference TRBV7-9 and TRBJ1-2 provide the parts outside the CDR3, is DTGVSQNPRHKITKRGQNVTFRCDPISEHNRLYWYRQTLGQGPEFLTYFQNEAQLEKSRLLSDRFSAERPKGSFSTLEIQRTEQGDSAMYLCASSPITGFANYGYTFGSGTRLTVV.

The chain uses TRBV5-1 and TRBJ2-1, with 7 bases that match TRBD1. The CDR3 totals 16 residues. Germline V CDR1 and CDR2: SGHRS, YFSETQ. V trimming: 7 bases; J trimming: 10 bases; junction bases outside the gene matches: 20. For the CDR3, the DNA is TGCGCCAGCTCCAGTTTGGGGACAGTCGGCCCGGTGGAGCAGTTCTTC. Amino acid sequence: CASSSLGTVGPVEQFF. The full variable domain, in which reference TRBV5-1 and TRBJ2-1 provide the parts outside the CDR3, is KAGVTQTPRYLIKTRGQQVTLSCSPISGHRSVSWYQQTPGQGLQFLFEYFSETQRNKGNFPGRFSGRQFSNSRSEMNVSTLELGDSALYLCASSSLGTVGPVEQFFGPGTRLTVL.

The V call is TRBV7-9, the J call TRBJ2-2; D is perhaps TRBD2 (6 bases). V lost 0 bases and J lost 5, with 13 bases in between. Germline CDR1 reads SEHNR; CDR2 reads FQNEAQ (reference sequence). The length of the CDR3 is 16 residues. CDR3 nucleotides: TGTGCCAGCAGCTTAGCGCCCGGGGGTTCGACCGGGGAGCTGTTTTTT. It yields the protein CASSLAPGGSTGELFF.

The genes are TRBV28 and TRBJ1-3, with D possibly being TRBD1 (5 bases). V gave up 1 base and J gave up 0 bases, with 7 bases separating them. The CDR3 runs to 15 residues. Germline V gene sequence: CDR1 MDHEN, CDR2 SYDVKM. CDR3 nucleotides: TGTGCCAGCAGTTTATCAGGGTACTCTGGAAACACCATATATTTT. Protein sequence: CASSLSGYSGNTIYF.

The chain couples TRBV9 to TRBJ2-2; 9 positions agree with TRBD2. The CDR3 totals 17 residues. CDR1 SGDLS and CDR2 YYNGEE come from the germline V gene. V gave up 0 bases and J gave up 5 bases; unmatched junction bases: 8. The CDR3 reads CASSVGGGGAGTGELFF. The CDR3 DNA reads TGTGCCAGCAGCGTAGGGGGCGGGGGGGCCGGAACCGGGGAGCTGTTTTTT.